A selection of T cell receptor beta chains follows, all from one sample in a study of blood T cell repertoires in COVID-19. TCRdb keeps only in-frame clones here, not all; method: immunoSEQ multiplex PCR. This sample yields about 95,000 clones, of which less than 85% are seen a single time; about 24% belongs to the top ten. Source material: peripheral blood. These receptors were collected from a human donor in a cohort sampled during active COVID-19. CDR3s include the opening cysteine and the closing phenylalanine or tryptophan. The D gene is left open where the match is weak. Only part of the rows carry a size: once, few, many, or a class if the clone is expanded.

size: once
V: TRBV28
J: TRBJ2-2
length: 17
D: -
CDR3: CASSLRGTVKNTGELFF
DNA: TGTGCCAGCAGTTTAAGGGGGACGGTCAAGAACACCGGGGAGCTGTTTTTT

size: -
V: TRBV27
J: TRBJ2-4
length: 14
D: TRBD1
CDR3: CASSLRQGLGIQYF
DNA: TGTGCCAGCAGTTTGAGACAGGGCCTAGGCATTCAGTACTTC

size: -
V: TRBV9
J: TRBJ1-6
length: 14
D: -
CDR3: CASSRGGGESPLHF
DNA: TGTGCCAGCAGCCGAGGTGGGGGGGAATCACCCCTCCACTTT

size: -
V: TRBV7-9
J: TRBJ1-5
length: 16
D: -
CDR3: CASSLEVTGGNQPQHF
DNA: TGTGCCAGCAGCTTAGAGGTCACAGGTGGTAATCAGCCCCAGCATTTT

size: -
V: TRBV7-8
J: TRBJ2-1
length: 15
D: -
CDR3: CASSDGLSGGIEQFF
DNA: TGTGCCAGCAGCGATGGACTATCGGGCGGGATTGAGCAGTTCTTC

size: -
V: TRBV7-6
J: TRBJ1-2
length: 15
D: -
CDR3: CASSLGTGLHYGYTF
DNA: TGTGCCAGCAGCTTAGGCACAGGGTTACACTATGGCTACACCTTC

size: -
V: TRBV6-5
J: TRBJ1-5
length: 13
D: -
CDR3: CASSFQTGQPQHF
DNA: TGTGCCAGCAGTTTCCAAACTGGTCAGCCCCAGCATTTT

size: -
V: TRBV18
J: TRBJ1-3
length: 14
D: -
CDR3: CASSPQNGGNTIYF
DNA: TGTGCCAGCTCACCACAGAACGGTGGAAACACCATATATTTT

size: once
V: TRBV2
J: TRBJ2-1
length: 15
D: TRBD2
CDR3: CASSLAGTSYNEQFF
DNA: TGTGCCAGCAGTCTAGCGGGGACCTCCTACAATGAGCAGTTCTTC

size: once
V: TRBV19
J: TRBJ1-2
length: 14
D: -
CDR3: CASSSGQGPFDYTF
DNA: TGTGCCAGTAGTAGTGGCCAGGGCCCTTTTGACTACACCTTC

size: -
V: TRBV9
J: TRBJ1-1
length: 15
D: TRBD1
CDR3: CASSAGTGWNTEAFF
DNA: TGTGCCAGCAGCGCGGGGACAGGGTGGAACACTGAAGCTTTCTTT

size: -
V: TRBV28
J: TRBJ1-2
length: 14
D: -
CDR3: CASGGVGTSGGYTF
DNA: TGTGCCTCTGGAGGGGTAGGGACGAGTGGAGGCTACACCTTC

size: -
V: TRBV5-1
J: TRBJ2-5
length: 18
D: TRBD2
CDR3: CASSLEFGLAGARGTQYF
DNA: TGCGCCAGCAGCTTGGAGTTCGGACTAGCGGGGGCGCGGGGGACCCAGTACTTC

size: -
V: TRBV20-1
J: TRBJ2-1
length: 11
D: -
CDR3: CSASEFSEQFF
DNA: TGCAGTGCTAGTGAGTTCAGTGAGCAGTTCTTC

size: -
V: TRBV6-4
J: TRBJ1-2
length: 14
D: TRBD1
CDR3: CASSDATGGKGYTF
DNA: TGTGCCAGCAGTGACGCCACAGGGGGGAAAGGCTACACCTTC

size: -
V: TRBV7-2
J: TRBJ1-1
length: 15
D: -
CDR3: CASSLVLQGRPEAFF
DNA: TGTGCCAGCAGCTTAGTTCTACAGGGCAGGCCTGAAGCTTTCTTT

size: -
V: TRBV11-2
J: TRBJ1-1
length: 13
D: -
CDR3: CASRSGENTEAFF
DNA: TGTGCCAGCAGGAGCGGGGAGAACACTGAAGCTTTCTTT

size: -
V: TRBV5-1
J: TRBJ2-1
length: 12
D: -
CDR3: CASSLALNEQFF
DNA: TGCGCCAGCAGCTTGGCCCTGAATGAGCAGTTCTTC

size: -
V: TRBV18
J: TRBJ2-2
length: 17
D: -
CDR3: CASSSDSRRTNTGELFF
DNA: TGTGCCAGCTCCTCTGACAGTCGGAGAACGAACACCGGGGAGCTGTTTTTT

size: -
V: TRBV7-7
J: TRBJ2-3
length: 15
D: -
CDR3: CASSQAGLGTDTQYF
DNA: TGTGCTAGCAGCCAAGCAGGGTTGGGCACAGATACGCAGTATTTT

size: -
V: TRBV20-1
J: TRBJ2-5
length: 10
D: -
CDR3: CSAAQETQYF
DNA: TGCAGTGCGGCCCAAGAGACCCAGTACTTC

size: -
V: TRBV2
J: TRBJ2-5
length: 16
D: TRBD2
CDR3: CASIYGGSGGQETQYF
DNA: TGTGCCAGCATCTATGGGGGGAGCGGGGGCCAAGAGACCCAGTACTTC

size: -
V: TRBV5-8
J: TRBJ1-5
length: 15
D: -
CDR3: CASSLKQGSYQPQHF
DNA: TGTGCCAGCAGCTTGAAACAGGGATCTTATCAGCCCCAGCATTTT